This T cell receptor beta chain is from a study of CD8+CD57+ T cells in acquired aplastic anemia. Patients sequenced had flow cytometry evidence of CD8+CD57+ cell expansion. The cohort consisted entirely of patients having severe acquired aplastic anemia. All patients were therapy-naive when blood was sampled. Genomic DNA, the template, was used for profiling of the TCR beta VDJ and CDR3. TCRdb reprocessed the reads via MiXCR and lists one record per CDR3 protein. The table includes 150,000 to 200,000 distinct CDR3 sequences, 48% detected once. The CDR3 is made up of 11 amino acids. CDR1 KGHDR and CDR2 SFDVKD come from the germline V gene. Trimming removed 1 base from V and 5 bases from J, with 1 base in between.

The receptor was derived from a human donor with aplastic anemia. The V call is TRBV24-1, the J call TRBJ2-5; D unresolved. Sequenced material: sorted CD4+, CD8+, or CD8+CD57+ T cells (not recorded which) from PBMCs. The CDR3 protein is CATSDFETQYF. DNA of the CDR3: TGTGCCACCAGTGATTTTGAGACCCAGTACTTC.